These T cell receptor beta chains were read from a single sample in a study of cytomegalovirus exposure and HLA in healthy donors. Some clones are missing from TCRdb's copy, which holds only in-frame ones; the method was immunoSEQ multiplex PCR. Across about 200,000 clones, the top ten clones capture about 0.74% of the sample. The sequenced sample was PBMCs. All receptors come from a boy aged 5-17 years in good health and CMV-seronegative. Each CDR3 is given with its conserved first and last residue. The order of the fields is V gene, J gene, D gene, CDR3 protein, CDR3 DNA. The D gene is left open where the match is weak.

TRBV2	TRBJ2-7	-	CASSSRGNYEQYF	TGTGCCAGCAGTAGCAGGGGCAACTACGAGCAGTACTTC
TRBV27	TRBJ1-2	TRBD1	CASRGGTGGSYGYTF	TGTGCCAGCAGGGGGGGGACAGGGGGGAGCTATGGCTACACCTTC
TRBV4-1	TRBJ2-7	TRBD2	CASSQVGTRGEQYF	TGCGCCAGCAGCCAAGTCGGGACTAGGGGCGAGCAGTACTTC
TRBV2	TRBJ1-3	TRBD1	CASRGTDGWSGRNTIYF	TGTGCCAGCAGGGGGACAGATGGGTGGTCAGGCCGAAACACCATATATTTT
TRBV13	TRBJ2-3	TRBD2	CASSLRRDYTDTQYF	TGTGCCAGCAGCTTACGGCGGGACTACACAGATACGCAGTATTTT
TRBV20-1	TRBJ2-5	-	CSAQGRETQYF	TGCAGTGCTCAGGGGCGTGAGACCCAGTACTTC
TRBV30	TRBJ1-2	TRBD1	CAWSVLYGGGTGYGYTF	TGTGCCTGGAGTGTACTGTACGGAGGGGGCACGGGCTATGGCTACACCTTC
TRBV29-1	TRBJ1-4	TRBD1	CSVHQGVGEKLFF	TGCAGCGTACATCAGGGGGTCGGTGAAAAACTGTTTTTT
TRBV2	TRBJ2-7	-	CASRYNSYEQYF	TGTGCCAGCAGGTACAACTCCTACGAGCAGTACTTC
TRBV9	TRBJ2-2	-	CASSAGTGELFF	TGTGCCAGCAGCGCGGGCACCGGGGAGCTGTTTTTT
TRBV28	TRBJ1-1	TRBD1	CASSLDRAGTEAFF	TGTGCCAGCAGTTTGGACAGGGCCGGCACTGAAGCTTTCTTT
TRBV15	TRBJ2-2	TRBD1	CATARTGVDTGELFF	TGTGCCACGGCGAGGACAGGGGTGGACACCGGGGAGCTGTTTTTT
TRBV5-8	TRBJ2-2	TRBD2	CASSQGLAGYTGELFF	TGTGCCAGCAGCCAGGGACTAGCGGGGTACACCGGGGAGCTGTTTTTT
TRBV29-1	TRBJ2-3	TRBD2	CSVASTGGADTQYF	TGCAGCGTTGCTTCTACGGGGGGGGCAGATACGCAGTATTTT
TRBV13	TRBJ2-1	TRBD1	CASSSLDRGKDNGSSYNEQFF	TGTGCCAGCAGCTCGCTAGACAGGGGAAAGGATAATGGTAGCTCCTACAATGAGCAGTTCTTC
TRBV18	TRBJ1-2	-	CASSLQGRIYGYTF	TGTGCCAGCTCACTCCAGGGGCGAATCTATGGCTACACCTTC
TRBV7-9	TRBJ2-1	-	CASSLAPRFDNEQFF	TGTGCCAGCAGCTTAGCGCCCAGGTTCGACAATGAGCAGTTCTTC
TRBV13	TRBJ1-1	-	CASTGGLNTEAFF	TGTGCCAGCACGGGGGGATTGAACACTGAAGCTTTCTTT
TRBV28	TRBJ2-1	-	CASRVAGLGSANNEQFF	TGTGCCAGCAGGGTGGCGGGATTGGGTTCAGCGAACAATGAGCAGTTCTTC
TRBV28	TRBJ2-2	TRBD2	CASRTSGVNTGELFF	TGTGCCAGCCGTACTAGCGGGGTGAACACCGGGGAGCTGTTTTTT
TRBV27	TRBJ1-2	TRBD1	CASSLSGQGTGGYTF	TGTGCCAGCAGTTTAAGCGGACAGGGAACGGGTGGCTACACCTTC
TRBV27	TRBJ1-1	-	CASSLSGQANTEAFF	TGTGCCAGCAGTTTATCGGGGCAGGCGAACACTGAAGCTTTCTTT
TRBV5-1	TRBJ2-5	TRBD1	CASSLNPDRVGETQYF	TGCGCCAGCAGCTTGAATCCGGACAGGGTTGGGGAGACCCAGTACTTC
TRBV19	TRBJ2-1	-	CASSSTGPRNEQFF	TGTGCCAGTAGCTCAACAGGGCCCAGAAATGAGCAGTTCTTC
TRBV9	TRBJ1-1	TRBD1	CASSPLRWGTGDTEAFF	TGTGCCAGCAGTCCTCTCCGATGGGGGACAGGGGACACTGAAGCTTTCTTT
TRBV28	TRBJ1-2	-	CASSSGARDYGYTF	TGTGCCAGCAGCAGCGGGGCGCGGGACTATGGCTACACCTTC
TRBV30	TRBJ2-1	TRBD1	CAWGVQGGHEQFF	TGTGCCTGGGGTGTACAAGGGGGCCATGAGCAGTTCTTC
TRBV7-2	TRBJ1-6	-	CASSFRDIHNSPLHF	TGTGCCAGCAGCTTCCGGGACATCCATAATTCACCCCTCCACTTT
TRBV5-5	TRBJ2-2	-	CASSLQGNTGELFF	TGTGCCAGCAGCTTGCAGGGAAACACCGGGGAGCTGTTTTTT
TRBV30	TRBJ2-5	TRBD1	CACPTHRGELETQYF	TGTGCCTGTCCCACCCACAGGGGCGAGCTAGAGACCCAGTACTTC
TRBV7-2	TRBJ1-1	TRBD1	CASSSSRGLGEAFF	TGTGCCAGCAGCTCAAGCAGGGGGCTCGGTGAAGCTTTCTTT
TRBV5-4	TRBJ1-6	-	CASSLQDSYSPLHF	TGTGCCAGCAGCTTGCAGGACAGCTATTCACCCCTCCACTTT
TRBV5-1	TRBJ2-1	TRBD1	CASSFTGGGIRANEQFF	TGCGCCAGCAGCTTTACAGGGGGCGGAATTCGTGCCAATGAGCAGTTCTTC
TRBV6-5	TRBJ2-4	TRBD2	CASSYGGGGKNIQYF	TGTGCCAGCAGTTACGGGGGGGGTGGCAAAAACATTCAGTACTTC
TRBV6-4	TRBJ2-1	TRBD2	CASSDSGGGASNEQFF	TGTGCCAGCAGTGACTCTGGCGGGGGGGCTAGTAATGAGCAGTTCTTC
TRBV2	TRBJ1-5	-	CASSRQNPMGNQPQHF	TGTGCCAGCAGTCGACAGAATCCAATGGGCAATCAGCCCCAGCATTTT
TRBV19	TRBJ2-7	-	CASSFPGGYEQYF	TGTGCCAGTAGTTTTCCCGGCGGCTACGAGCAGTACTTC
TRBV19	TRBJ1-4	-	CASTDLSGGNEKLFF	TGTGCCAGTACCGACCTCTCGGGGGGAAATGAAAAACTGTTTTTT
TRBV7-2	TRBJ1-5	-	CASSLESGSNQPQHF	TGTGCCAGCAGCTTAGAATCGGGGAGCAATCAGCCCCAGCATTTT
TRBV19	TRBJ1-6	TRBD1	CASRHPGQGSNSPLHF	TGTGCCAGTAGGCATCCGGGACAGGGGTCGAATTCACCCCTCCACTTT
TRBV25-1	TRBJ1-6	-	CASKRANSPLHF	TGTGCCAGCAAACGCGCGAATTCACCCCTCCACTTT
TRBV30	TRBJ2-5	-	CAWSVDRIASETQYF	TGTGCCTGGAGTGTAGATAGAATAGCCTCGGAGACCCAGTACTTC
TRBV5-1	TRBJ1-1	-	CARGRGRWNTEAFF	TGCGCCAGGGGAAGGGGCAGGTGGAACACTGAAGCTTTCTTT